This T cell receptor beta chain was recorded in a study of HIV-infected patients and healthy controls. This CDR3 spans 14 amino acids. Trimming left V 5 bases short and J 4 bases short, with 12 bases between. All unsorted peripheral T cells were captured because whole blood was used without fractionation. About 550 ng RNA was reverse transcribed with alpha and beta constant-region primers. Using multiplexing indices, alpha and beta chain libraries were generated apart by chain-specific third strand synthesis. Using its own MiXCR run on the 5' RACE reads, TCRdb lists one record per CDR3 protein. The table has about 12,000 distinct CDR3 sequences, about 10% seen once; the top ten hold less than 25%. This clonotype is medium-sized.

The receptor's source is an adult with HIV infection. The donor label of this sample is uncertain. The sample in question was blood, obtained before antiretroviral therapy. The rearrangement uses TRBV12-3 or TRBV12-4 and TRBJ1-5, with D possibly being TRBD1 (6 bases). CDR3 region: CASSPQGLNQPQHF. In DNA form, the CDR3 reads TGTGCCAGCAGTCCACAGGGTTTGAATCAGCCCCAGCATTTT.